One and the same sample provided the 15 T cell receptor beta chains below, sequenced in a study of graft-versus-host responses after intestinal transplantation. No antigen is known for these receptors. Sequencing used immunoSEQ multiplex PCR; TCRdb keeps in-frame clones, though not all of them. The sample includes fewer than 85,000 clones, 89% of them seen just once. The sample here was unstimulated CD8+ T cells sorted from spleen or lymph node cells, taken before intestinal transplant. The receptor source for this set is a human donor who received an intestinal transplant.

The chain uses TRBV19 and TRBJ1-1; no definite D call. This CDR3 is built from 13 residues. Deletions cut 3 bases from V and 7 bases from J, with 12 bases between. Germline V lookup: CDR1 LNHDA, CDR2 SQIVND (reference sequence). This CDR3 is CASSIRPTGEAFF. DNA of the CDR3: TGTGCCAGTAGTATTAGACCGACGGGTGAAGCTTTCTTT.

CDR3 DNA: TGTGCCAGCAGTACTTTGACAGGGGGCGAGCGTAACGATGAGCAGTTCTTC. Translated: CASSTLTGGERNDEQFF. This chain links TRBV27 with TRBJ2-1; 10 nucleotides align to TRBD1. The germline gives CDR1 MNHEY, CDR2 SMNVEV (reference sequence). The length of the CDR3 is 17 residues. Unmatched junction bases numbered 15, after V lost 5 bases and J lost 8 bases.

The V call is TRBV5-1, the J call TRBJ2-2; TRBD2 matches 15 bases. Germline V lookup: CDR1 SGHRS, CDR2 YFSETQ. The V gene end was trimmed by 4 bases and the J gene end by 3 bases; junction bases not matched to a gene: 7. CDR3 length: 18 residues. Written as DNA, the CDR3 is TGCGCCAGCAGCACCAGGACTAGCGGGAGGGCGGACACCGGGGAGCTGTTTTTT. It yields the protein CASSTRTSGRADTGELFF.

This chain connects TRBV4-1 to TRBJ1-2; TRBD1 agrees at 9 bases. Trimming cost V 3 bases and J 1 base; bases outside gene matches: 12. The CDR3 is 18 amino acids. The germline CDR1 and CDR2 sequences are MGHRA and YSYEKL. In DNA, the CDR3 is TGCGCCAGCAGCCAGATCGTGACAGGGGGTAAAGGTAACTATGGCTACACCTTC. It translates to CASSQIVTGGKGNYGYTF.

CDR3 DNA: TGTGCCAGCAGGGCTAGCTCCTCCTACGAGCAGTACTTC. This encodes CASRASSSYEQYF. V and J are TRBV7-8 and TRBJ2-7; D may be TRBD2 (5 bases). The CDR3 sequence is 13 residues long. The germline V and J ends were trimmed by 6 bases and 0 bases, with 9 bases remaining between them. From germline, CDR1 is SGHVS and CDR2 FQNEAQ.

The V and J genes are TRBV5-1 and TRBJ2-7; 7 bases are shared with TRBD1. V lost 3 bases and J lost 5; bases outside the gene matches: 11. The germline V gene encodes CDR1 SGHRS and CDR2 YFSETQ. CDR3 length: 15 residues. CDR3: CASSSQGVPTDEQYF. CDR3 nucleotide sequence: TGCGCCAGCAGCTCCCAGGGGGTTCCTACGGACGAGCAGTACTTC.

This rearrangement joins TRBV27 to TRBJ2-7, with TRBD1 matching over 8 bases. Losses at the gene ends were 3 bases for V and 0 bases for J; bases not matched to a gene: 16. CDR3 length: 19 amino acids. From germline, CDR1 is MNHEY and CDR2 SMNVEV (reference sequence). CDR3 DNA sequence: TGTGCCAGCAGTTTCTACGAGCCCCAACAGGGGGTAAACTCCTACGAGCAGTACTTC. Translated, it gives CASSFYEPQQGVNSYEQYF.

V is TRBV19 and J is TRBJ1-3; D is ambiguous. Germline V gene data show CDR1 as LNHDA and CDR2 as SQIVND (reference sequence). The CDR3 is made up of 18 amino acids. Trimming shortened V by 3 bases and J by 3 bases, and 21 bases separated the two germline ends. The CDR3, as DNA: TGTGCCAGTAGTATTTTGGAGGGAGTCTACGGATATGGAAACACCATATATTTT. It translates to CASSILEGVYGYGNTIYF.

This rearrangement joins TRBV4-1 to TRBJ2-7; TRBD2 might be the D (6 bases). V was cut by 1 base and J by 4 bases, with 8 bases left in between. This CDR3 comprises 13 residues. The V gene's germline CDR1 is MGHRA and CDR2 YSYEKL. The CDR3 reads CASSQVRGYEQYF. The CDR3 coding sequence is TGCGCCAGCAGCCAAGTCCGGGGGTACGAGCAGTACTTC.

This chain connects TRBV13 to TRBJ1-1, with D possibly TRBD1 on 6 matching bases. In germline, CDR1 is PRHDT, CDR2 FYEKMQ (reference sequence). This CDR3 comprises 12 residues. Trimming shortened V by 5 bases and J by 10 bases, and 14 bases separated the two germline ends. The CDR3 protein is CASSRRGEVAFF. CDR3 sequence (DNA): TGTGCCAGCAGCCGCAGGGGAGAGGTAGCTTTCTTT.

The chain is built from TRBV4-1 and TRBJ2-5; D is perhaps TRBD1 (5 bases). Germline lookup yields CDR1 MGHRA and CDR2 YSYEKL. The CDR3 is made up of 14 amino acids. Trimming took off 4 bases at V and 5 bases at J, with 14 bases between the two ends. Here the CDR3 DNA reads TGCGCCAGCAGCCGCCAGGGTAGGGGCGAGACCCAGTACTTC. Translating gives CASSRQGRGETQYF.

V usage is TRBV29-1 and J usage is TRBJ2-7; 7 bases are shared with TRBD1. CDR1 is SQVTM, CDR2 ANQGSEA, per germline. The CDR3 contains 12 residues. V gave up 3 bases and J gave up 3 bases; unmatched junction bases: 2. As DNA, the CDR3 is TGCAGCGTTGACGGACAGGACTACGAGCAGTACTTC. Translated, it gives CSVDGQDYEQYF.

The gene calls are TRBV18 and TRBJ2-5, with TRBD1 matching 9 bases. The V and J ends lost 2 bases and 14 bases, in that order; junction bases with no gene match: 12. There are 14 residues in the CDR3. CDR1 and CDR2 from the germline V gene are KGHSH and LQKENI. CDR3: CASSPGLGQGRQYF. In nucleotides, the CDR3 is TGTGCCAGCTCACCAGGCCTCGGACAGGGGCGGCAATACTTC.

This clone appeared a single time. The chain has TRBV5-1 and TRBJ2-7; 10 nucleotides align to TRBD1. Germline-derived CDR1 and CDR2 are SGHRS and YFSETQ. Trimming cost V 2 bases and J 5 bases; bases outside gene matches: 10. The CDR3 is 16 amino acids. CDR3 DNA: TGCGCCAGCAGCTTACGAGCCCGGGACAGGGGCAACGAGCAGTACTTC. It codes for CASSLRARDRGNEQYF.

V gene TRBV7-9 combines with J gene TRBJ1-2, with D unclear. Trimming pared 5 bases from V and 4 bases from J, leaving 20 bases between. The CDR3 consists of 16 residues. Germline V gives CDR1 SEHNR, CDR2 FQNEAQ (reference sequence). This CDR3 reads CASSQPPAGDVYGYTF. The CDR3 DNA reads as TGTGCCAGCAGCCAACCCCCGGCGGGAGACGTCTATGGCTACACCTTC.